This entry concerns a single T cell receptor beta chain. Its antigen is as yet unknown. The sample comes from a study of type 1 regulatory T cells. Overall study context: This in vitro CD4 product, T-allo10, is enriched for Tr1 cells and alloantigen-specific.

The CDR3 covers 15 residues. Losses at the gene ends were 5 bases for V and 9 bases for J; bases not matched to a gene: 7. Germline V gene lookup returns CDR1 SGHTA and CDR2 FQGTGA. Study results and limitations: Compared with non-Tr1 cells, Tr1 cells showed a narrower TCR repertoire.

TCRdb re-analysed the reads in MiXCR, keeping a single row per CDR3 protein. This sample yields thousands of distinct CDR3 sequences, of which about 33% are seen a single time; 25% belongs to the top ten. This receptor was taken from a human donor in good health. Sequencing used cultured type 1 regulatory T (Tr1) cells, either the whole culture or a sorted fraction (not recorded which). The V and J genes are TRBV7-3 and TRBJ2-2; 12 bases agree with TRBD1. The CDR3 DNA is TGTGCCAGCAGCAACGCCGGGACAGGGGGCCGGGAGCTGTTTTTT. Amino acid sequence: CASSNAGTGGRELFF.